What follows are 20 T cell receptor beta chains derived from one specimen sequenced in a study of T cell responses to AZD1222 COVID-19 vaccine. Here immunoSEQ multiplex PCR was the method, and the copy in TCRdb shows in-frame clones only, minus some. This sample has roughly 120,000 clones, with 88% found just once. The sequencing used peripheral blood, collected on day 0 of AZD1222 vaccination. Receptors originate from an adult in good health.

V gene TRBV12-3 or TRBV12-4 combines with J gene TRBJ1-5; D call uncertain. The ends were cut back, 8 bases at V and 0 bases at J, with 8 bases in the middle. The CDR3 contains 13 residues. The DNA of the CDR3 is TGTGCCAGCGGCAGAGATAGCAATCAGCCCCAGCATTTT. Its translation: CASGRDSNQPQHF.

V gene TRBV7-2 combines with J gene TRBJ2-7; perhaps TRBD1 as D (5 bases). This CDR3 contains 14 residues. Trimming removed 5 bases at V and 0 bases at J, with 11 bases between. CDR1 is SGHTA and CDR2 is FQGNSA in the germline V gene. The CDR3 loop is CASSDQGSSYEQYF. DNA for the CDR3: TGTGCCAGCAGCGACCAGGGTAGCTCCTACGAGCAGTACTTC.

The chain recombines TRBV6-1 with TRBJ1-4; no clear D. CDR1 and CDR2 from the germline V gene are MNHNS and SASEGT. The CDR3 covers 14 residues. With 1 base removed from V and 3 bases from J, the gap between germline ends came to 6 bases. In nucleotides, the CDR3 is TGTGCCAGCAGTGAAGGACGGTCTAATGAAAAACTGTTTTTT. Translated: CASSEGRSNEKLFF.

The CDR3 DNA reads as TGTGCCAGCTGCCGATCAGAGGGTGGGCCCTATGGCTACACCTTC. Translating gives CASCRSEGGPYGYTF. The rearrangement uses TRBV25-1 and TRBJ1-2; D uncertain. The germline gives CDR1 MGHDK, CDR2 SYGVNS. V gave up 8 bases and J gave up 4 bases, with 20 bases separating them. The CDR3 loop spans 15 amino acids.

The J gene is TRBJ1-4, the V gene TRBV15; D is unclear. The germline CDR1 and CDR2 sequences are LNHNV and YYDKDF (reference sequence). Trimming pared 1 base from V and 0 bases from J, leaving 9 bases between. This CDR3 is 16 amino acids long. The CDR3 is CATSRVTGATNEKLFF. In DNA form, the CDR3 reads TGTGCCACCAGCAGAGTGACGGGTGCAACTAATGAAAAACTGTTTTTT.

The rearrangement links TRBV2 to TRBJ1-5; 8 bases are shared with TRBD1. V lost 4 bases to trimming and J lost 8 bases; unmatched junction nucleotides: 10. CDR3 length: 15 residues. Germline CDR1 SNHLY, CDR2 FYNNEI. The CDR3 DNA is TGTGCCAGCAGTGGAGCCAGACAGGGGTGGGAGCCCCAGCATTTT. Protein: CASSGARQGWEPQHF.

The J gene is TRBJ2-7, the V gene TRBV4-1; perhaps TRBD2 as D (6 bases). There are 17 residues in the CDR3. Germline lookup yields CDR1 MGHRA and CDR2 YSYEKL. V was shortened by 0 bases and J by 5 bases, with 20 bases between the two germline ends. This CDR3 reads CASSQDRPPRRAHEQYF. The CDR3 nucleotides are TGCGCCAGCAGCCAAGATCGGCCCCCGCGGAGGGCACACGAGCAGTACTTC.

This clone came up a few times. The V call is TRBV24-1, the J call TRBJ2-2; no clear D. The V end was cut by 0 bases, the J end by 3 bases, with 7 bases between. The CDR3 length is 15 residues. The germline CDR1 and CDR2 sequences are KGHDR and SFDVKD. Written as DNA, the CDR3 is TGTGCCACCAGTGATTTGCGTGCGTACACCGGGGAGCTGTTTTTT. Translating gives CATSDLRAYTGELFF.

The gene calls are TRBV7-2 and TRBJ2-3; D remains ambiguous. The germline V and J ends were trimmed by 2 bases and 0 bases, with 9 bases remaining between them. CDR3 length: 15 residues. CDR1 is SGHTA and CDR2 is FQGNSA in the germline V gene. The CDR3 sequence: CASSLNAASTDTQYF. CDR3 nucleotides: TGTGCCAGCAGCTTAAACGCAGCTAGCACAGATACGCAGTATTTT.

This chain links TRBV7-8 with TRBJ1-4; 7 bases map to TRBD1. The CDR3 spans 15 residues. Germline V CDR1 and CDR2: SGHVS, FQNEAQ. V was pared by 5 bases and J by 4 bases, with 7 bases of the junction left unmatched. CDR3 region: CASSGRDSLNEKLFF. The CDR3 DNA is TGTGCCAGCAGCGGGAGGGACAGCCTTAATGAAAAACTGTTTTTT.

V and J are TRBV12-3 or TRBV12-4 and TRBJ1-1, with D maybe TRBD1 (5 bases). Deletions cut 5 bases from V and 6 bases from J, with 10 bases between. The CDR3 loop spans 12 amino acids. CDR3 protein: CASSVTGAEAFF. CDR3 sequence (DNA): TGTGCCAGCAGTGTTACAGGTGCTGAAGCTTTCTTT.

For the CDR3, the DNA is TGTGCCAGCAGCCTGACTGCGGACAGGGGAAATTCACCCCTCCACTTT. Translating it yields CASSLTADRGNSPLHF. V and J are TRBV7-8 and TRBJ1-6; 9 positions match TRBD1. The trim removed 5 bases at V and 7 bases at J, leaving 9 bases unmatched. This CDR3 spans 16 amino acids. Germline V gives CDR1 SGHVS, CDR2 FQNEAQ.

In DNA form, the CDR3 reads TGTGCCAGCAGTTACTATTCAGGATATCAGCCCCAGCATTTT. It yields the protein CASSYYSGYQPQHF. The chain employs TRBV6-2 or TRBV6-3 and TRBJ1-5; D is ambiguous. CDR1 and CDR2 (germline): MNHEY, SVGEGT. Trimming pared 1 base from V and 5 bases from J, leaving 9 bases between. The CDR3 extends over 14 amino acids.

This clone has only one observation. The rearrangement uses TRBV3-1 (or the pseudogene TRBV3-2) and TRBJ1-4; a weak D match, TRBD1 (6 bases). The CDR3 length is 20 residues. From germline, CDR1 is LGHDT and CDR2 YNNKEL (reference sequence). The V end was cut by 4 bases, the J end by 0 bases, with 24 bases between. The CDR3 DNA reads TGTGCCAGCAGCCCCCTCACCTCCGGGACATCGAATGCAACTAATGAAAAACTGTTTTTT. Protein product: CASSPLTSGTSNATNEKLFF.

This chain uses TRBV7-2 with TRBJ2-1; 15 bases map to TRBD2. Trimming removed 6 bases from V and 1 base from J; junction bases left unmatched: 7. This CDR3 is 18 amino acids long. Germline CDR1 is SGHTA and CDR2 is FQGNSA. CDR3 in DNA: TGTGCCAGCAGTACCGGGACTAGCGGGGGGACTTCCTACAATGAGCAGTTCTTC. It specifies CASSTGTSGGTSYNEQFF.

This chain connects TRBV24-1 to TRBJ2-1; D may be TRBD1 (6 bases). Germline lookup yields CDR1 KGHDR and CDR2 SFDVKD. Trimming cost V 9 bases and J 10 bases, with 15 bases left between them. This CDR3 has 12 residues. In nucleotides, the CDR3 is TGTGCCACCGGCCCACAGGGAACCGAGCAGTTCTTC. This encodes CATGPQGTEQFF.

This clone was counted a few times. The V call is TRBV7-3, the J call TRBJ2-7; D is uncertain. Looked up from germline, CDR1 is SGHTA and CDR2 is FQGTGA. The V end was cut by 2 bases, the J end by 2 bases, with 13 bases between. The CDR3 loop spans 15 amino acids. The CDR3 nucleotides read TGTGCCAGCAGCTTATGGGCAGGTCCTACCTACGAGCAGTACTTC. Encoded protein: CASSLWAGPTYEQYF. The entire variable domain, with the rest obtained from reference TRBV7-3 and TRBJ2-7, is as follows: GAGVSQTPSNKVTEKGKYVELRCDPISGHTALYWYRQSLGQGPEFLIYFQGTGAADDSGLPNDRFFAVRPEGSVSTLKIQRTERGDSAVYLCASSLWAGPTYEQYFGPGTRLTVT.

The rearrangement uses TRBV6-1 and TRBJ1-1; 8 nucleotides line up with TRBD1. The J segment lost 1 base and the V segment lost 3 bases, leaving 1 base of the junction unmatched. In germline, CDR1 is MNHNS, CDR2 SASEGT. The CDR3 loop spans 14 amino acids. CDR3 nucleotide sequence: TGTGCCAGCAGTGACGACAGGGGGAACACTGAAGCTTTCTTT. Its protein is CASSDDRGNTEAFF.

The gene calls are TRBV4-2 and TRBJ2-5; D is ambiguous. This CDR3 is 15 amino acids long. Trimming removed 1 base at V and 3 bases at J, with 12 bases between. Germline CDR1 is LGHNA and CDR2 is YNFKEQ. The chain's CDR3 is CASSQVGPAEETQYF. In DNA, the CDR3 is TGTGCCAGCAGCCAAGTAGGTCCCGCGGAAGAGACCCAGTACTTC.

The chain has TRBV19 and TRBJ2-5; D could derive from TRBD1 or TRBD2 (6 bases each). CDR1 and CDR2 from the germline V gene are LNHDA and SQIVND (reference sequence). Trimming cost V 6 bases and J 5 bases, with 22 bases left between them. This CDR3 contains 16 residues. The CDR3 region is CASSPPAGHRTETQYF. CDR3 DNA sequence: TGTGCCAGTAGCCCCCCCGCGGGACACCGCACGGAGACCCAGTACTTC.